The T cell receptor (beta chain) described here comes from a study of molecular identifiers for immune sequencing clone quantification. The wider study: Four of five RNA aliquots from approximately 20,000 or 100,000 naive CD8 T cells were sequenced. Findings and caveats of the study: Clones above 20 RNA copies contained over 99% of effector molecules and under 1% of naive molecules. Highly expanded clone sizes could be underestimated by identical TCR molecules that share a barcode.

A single record per CDR3 protein comes from TCRdb applying MiXCR to the PCR reads. Here the sample spans about 510,000 distinct CDR3 sequences, 20% to 25% being singletons. Per germline, CDR1 SGHDT and CDR2 YYEEEE. The CDR3 is 15 residues long. Trimming took off 0 bases at V and 4 bases at J, with 12 bases between the two ends. This clonotype was recorded many times. Its antigen is not known. Researchers sorted naive CD8 T cells as cells that were CD8+CD4-CCR7+CD45RA+. V and J are TRBV5-6 and TRBJ2-3, with no clear D. Source material: naive CD8+ T cells from blood, with Jurkat cell RNA spiked in. The subset denotes: FACS-sorted CD8+CD4-CCR7+CD45RA+ naive T cells. The sequence came from a human donor in good health. Some libraries in this study had Jurkat cell RNA spiked in. The CDR3 DNA sequence: TGTGCCAGCAGCTTGGTTGCGCGCACTGCAGATACGCAGTATTTT. Translation: CASSLVARTADTQYF.